This T cell receptor (beta chain) is drawn from a study of T cell responses to AZD1222 COVID-19 vaccine. Study-wide context: Whether given at about 4 or about 12 weeks, second doses were pooled.

Only in-frame clones appear in the TCRdb table, and some are missing; sequencing was by immunoSEQ multiplex PCR. This sample has 110,000 to 150,000 clones, with 92% found just once. Turning to this clone: Its specificity is not known.

Germline lookup yields CDR1 ENHRY and CDR2 SYGVKD. The CDR3 runs to 12 residues. The ends were cut back, 11 bases at V and 7 bases at J, with 15 bases in the middle. Broader study findings: Nearly half of spike-specific TCRs reportedly target variant regions that are unmutated in the B.1.351 and B.1.1.7 variants.

The receptor comes from an adult in good health. The sample here was peripheral blood, taken on day 0 of AZD1222 vaccination. This chain joins TRBV10-3 and TRBJ2-1; D tentatively reads TRBD1 or TRBD2 (7 bases each). CDR3 amino acids: CASQGGGNEQFF. Written as DNA, the CDR3 is TGTGCCTCCCAGGGGGGGGGTAATGAGCAGTTCTTC.